This T cell receptor beta chain comes out of a study of CD8 T cells in ankylosing spondylitis. Study conclusions and caveats: A motif of under ten highly homologous TCR beta variants was seen as apparently characteristic of ankylosing spondylitis blood.

This clonotype came up many times. Its cognate antigen is unknown. TCRdb analysed the 5' RACE reads with MiXCR anew, one entry per CDR3 protein. The repertoire holds approximately 210,000 distinct CDR3 sequences, with 10% to 15% as singletons. V dropped 6 bases and J dropped 3; count of bases not matched to a gene: 14. Germline-derived CDR1 and CDR2 are MGHDK and SYGVNS. CDR3 length equals 16 residues. The rearrangement links TRBV25-1 to TRBJ2-7, with 7 nucleotides matching TRBD1. Sequencing used blood, either unsorted or a sorted T cell fraction (not recorded which). This receptor was obtained from a male donor with ankylosing spondylitis or in good health (not recorded which). CDR3 amino acids: CASSPRVRDRSYEQYF. The CDR3 bases are TGTGCCAGCAGCCCCCGGGTAAGGGACAGAAGCTACGAGCAGTACTTC.